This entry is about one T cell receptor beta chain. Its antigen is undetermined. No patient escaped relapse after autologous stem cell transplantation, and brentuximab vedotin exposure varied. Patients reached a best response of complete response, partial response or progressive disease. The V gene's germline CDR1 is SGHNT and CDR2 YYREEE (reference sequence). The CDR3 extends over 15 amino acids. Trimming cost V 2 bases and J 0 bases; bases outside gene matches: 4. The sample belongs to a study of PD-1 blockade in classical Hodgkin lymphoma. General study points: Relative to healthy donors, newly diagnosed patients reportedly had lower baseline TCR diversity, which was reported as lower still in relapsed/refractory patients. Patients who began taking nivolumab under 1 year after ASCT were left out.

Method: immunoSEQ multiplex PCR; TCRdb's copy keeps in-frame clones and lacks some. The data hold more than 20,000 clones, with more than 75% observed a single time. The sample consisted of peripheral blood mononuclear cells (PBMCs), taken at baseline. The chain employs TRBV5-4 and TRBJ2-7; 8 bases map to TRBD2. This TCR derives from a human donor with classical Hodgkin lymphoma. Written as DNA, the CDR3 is TGTGCCAGCAGCTTACCCGGGACTAGCTCCTACGAGCAGTACTTC. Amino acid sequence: CASSLPGTSSYEQYF. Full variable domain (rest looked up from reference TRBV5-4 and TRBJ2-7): ETGVTQSPTHLIKTRGQQVTLRCSSQSGHNTVSWYQQALGQGPQFIFQYYREEENGRGNFPPRFSGLQFPNYSSELNVNALELDDSALYLCASSLPGTSSYEQYFGPGTRLTVT.